The 18 T cell receptor beta chains reported below all come from one sample, sequenced in a study of shared clonotypes between healthy human individuals. Data came from immunoSEQ multiplex PCR; TCRdb stores just in-frame clones and leaves some out. The data contain 600,000 to 750,000 clones, 80% to 95% of them seen just once; the ten biggest clones take up approximately 35%. Specimen: memory CD8+ T cells from PBMCs. The subset: CD45RO+ cells pooled with CCR7-negative TemRA cells. The receptors originated from a man aged 18 to 29 in good health. Some clones in this sample may be carry-over from other donors' samples.

A single count supports this clone. The gene calls are TRBV5-4 and TRBJ1-1; 10 bases are shared with TRBD1. Trimming took 7 bases from V and 4 from J; bases not matched to a gene: 13. The CDR3 is made up of 16 amino acids. Germline V gene lookup returns CDR1 SGHNT and CDR2 YYREEE (reference sequence). In DNA form, the CDR3 reads TGTGCCAGCCCTGGGACTTGGGACAGGGGATTCACTGAAGCTTTCTTT. Encoded protein: CASPGTWDRGFTEAFF.

This chain connects TRBV7-9 to TRBJ2-2; the D gene is possibly TRBD1 (6 bases). V gave up 5 bases and J gave up 2 bases, with 15 bases separating them. From germline, CDR1 is SEHNR and CDR2 FQNEAQ (reference sequence). The CDR3 is made up of 16 amino acids. The CDR3 reads CASSGRTGPNTGELFF. CDR3 nucleotide sequence: TGTGCCAGCAGCGGCCGAACAGGGCCCAACACCGGGGAGCTGTTTTTT. The full variable domain, its missing parts supplied by reference TRBV7-9 and TRBJ2-2, is DTGVSQNPRHKITKRGQNVTFRCDPISEHNRLYWYRQTLGQGPEFLTYFQNEAQLEKSRLLSDRFSAERPKGSFSTLEIQRTEQGDSAMYLCASSGRTGPNTGELFFGEGSRLTVL.

This clone came up once. J is TRBJ2-7 and V is TRBV7-9, with TRBD1 matching 7 bases. Germline CDR1 reads SEHNR; CDR2 reads FQNEAQ (reference sequence). The CDR3 is made up of 15 amino acids. Losses at the gene ends were 5 bases for V and 4 bases for J; bases not matched to a gene: 11. The CDR3 region is CASSRRDSPFYEQYF. The CDR3 region has the DNA TGTGCCAGCAGCCGTAGGGACAGTCCCTTTTACGAGCAGTACTTC.

The V gene is TRBV15, the J gene TRBJ2-4, with 9 bases matching TRBD1. Germline assignment: CDR1 LNHNV and CDR2 YYDKDF (reference sequence). The CDR3 extends over 15 amino acids. Losses at the gene ends were 6 bases for V and 8 bases for J; bases not matched to a gene: 11. CDR3 sequence (DNA): TGTGCCACCAGGGACCGGGAACAGGGGGCGGACATTCAGTACTTC. It is translated as CATRDREQGADIQYF.

The rearrangement uses TRBV5-4 and TRBJ2-5, with D tentatively TRBD2 (5 bases). This CDR3 has 14 amino acids. Per germline, CDR1 SGHNT and CDR2 YYREEE (reference sequence). The V end lost 0 bases, the J end lost 5 bases, and 11 bases lay between the germline ends. CDR3 residues: CASSLGRPGETQYF. CDR3 in DNA: TGTGCCAGCAGCTTGGGGAGGCCGGGGGAGACCCAGTACTTC.

This sequence joins TRBV28 and TRBJ1-2, with a tentative D call TRBD1 (5 bases). CDR1 MDHEN and CDR2 SYDVKM come from the germline V gene. The CDR3 extends over 21 amino acids. Between the trimmed V and J ends, which lost 2 bases and 0 bases, there was a span of 28 bases. In DNA form, the CDR3 reads TGTGCCAGCAGTTTAAGGGGACTACTATTCCCCCGAGACGACGCTAACTATGGCTACACCTTC. This gives the protein CASSLRGLLFPRDDANYGYTF.

The genes are TRBV27 and TRBJ1-2, with D possibly TRBD1 on 5 matching bases. The V gene's germline CDR1 is MNHEY and CDR2 SMNVEV (reference sequence). The CDR3 runs 13 residues. Deletions cut 5 bases from V and 4 bases from J, with 11 bases between. CDR3 loop: CASSQRGGYGYTF. The CDR3 coding sequence is TGTGCCAGCAGTCAAAGGGGCGGCTATGGCTACACCTTC.

The gene calls are TRBV28 and TRBJ2-3, with a tentative D call TRBD2 (5 bases). Per germline, CDR1 MDHEN and CDR2 SYDVKM. The V end was cut by 3 bases, the J end by 3 bases, with 10 bases between. This CDR3 is built from 14 residues. The CDR3 loop reads CASSFPTGTDTQYF. In DNA form, the CDR3 reads TGTGCCAGCAGTTTCCCCACGGGAACAGATACGCAGTATTTT.

Only one count was recorded for this clone. The chain recombines TRBV4-1 with TRBJ2-7; D possibly uses TRBD1 or TRBD2 (6 bases each). Trimming shortened V by 1 base and J by 1 base, and 14 bases separated the two germline ends. The CDR3 has 16 residues. CDR1 is MGHRA, CDR2 YSYEKL, per germline. The DNA of the CDR3 is TGCGCCAGCAGCCAAGGAATCGGAGGGGGTTCCTACGAGCAGTACTTC. This codes for CASSQGIGGGSYEQYF.

This chain joins TRBV6-5 and TRBJ1-3; no definite D call. This CDR3 comprises 13 residues. V was pared by 5 bases and J by 4 bases, with 9 bases between. Germline V lookup: CDR1 MNHEY, CDR2 SVGAGI. DNA of the CDR3: TGTGCCAGCAGTGCCGGAAGGGGAAACACCATATATTTT. Translating gives CASSAGRGNTIYF.

The chain recombines TRBV6-5 with TRBJ1-1; D not resolved. This CDR3 comprises 11 residues. Trimming took off 10 bases at V and 1 base at J, with 7 bases between the two ends. Germline CDR1 and CDR2: MNHEY and SVGAGI. In DNA, the CDR3 is TGTGCCATCGGGCAGAACACTGAAGCTTTCTTT. This translates into CAIGQNTEAFF.

This chain uses TRBV7-9 with TRBJ2-5; a possible D gene is TRBD2 (5 bases). V was pared by 11 bases and J by 5 bases, with 27 bases between. Looked up from germline, CDR1 is SEHNR and CDR2 is FQNEAQ (reference sequence). CDR3 length equals 16 residues. CDR3 DNA sequence: TGTGCCGTCCTGAATTACGGGAATACTTCTTGGGAGACCCAGTACTTC. This codes for CAVLNYGNTSWETQYF. Drawing the rest from reference TRBV7-9 and TRBJ2-5, the complete variable domain is DTGVSQNPRHKITKRGQNVTFRCDPISEHNRLYWYRQTLGQGPEFLTYFQNEAQLEKSRLLSDRFSAERPKGSFSTLEIQRTEQGDSAMYLCAVLNYGNTSWETQYFGPGTRLLVL.

CDR3: CASSLLAVFSTDTQYF. The DNA for the CDR3 is TGTGCCAGCAGTTTACTAGCGGTCTTTAGCACAGATACGCAGTATTTT. The V and J genes are TRBV28 and TRBJ2-3, with 7 bases identical to TRBD2. V gave up 2 bases and J gave up 0 bases; unmatched junction bases: 5. This CDR3 has 16 residues. Germline V gives CDR1 MDHEN, CDR2 SYDVKM.

The chain uses TRBV11-2 and TRBJ2-7; maybe TRBD2 (6 bases). The CDR3 spans 12 residues. From germline, CDR1 is SGHAT and CDR2 FQNNGV. With 5 bases removed from V and 7 bases from J, the gap between germline ends came to 12 bases. The CDR3 reads CASSPNGREQYF. Here the CDR3 DNA reads TGTGCCAGCAGCCCGAACGGGAGAGAGCAGTACTTC.

The genes are TRBV9 and TRBJ2-3; D is perhaps TRBD2 (6 bases). Trimming pared 1 base from V and 4 bases from J, leaving 16 bases between. Germline loops: CDR1 SGDLS, CDR2 YYNGEE. This CDR3 contains 16 residues. The CDR3 is CASSVQVGTASDTQYF. The CDR3 DNA is TGTGCCAGCAGCGTACAGGTCGGGACTGCCTCAGATACGCAGTATTTT.

V usage is TRBV27 and J usage is TRBJ1-5; D is undetermined. The CDR3 is made up of 13 amino acids. The ends were cut back, 5 bases at V and 7 bases at J, with 12 bases in the middle. Germline-derived CDR1 and CDR2 are MNHEY and SMNVEV (reference sequence). CDR3 coding DNA: TGTGCCAGCAGTCCCCTAGGCGGACAGCCCCAGCATTTT. It translates to CASSPLGGQPQHF.

The chain has TRBV11-2 and TRBJ2-7; 7 positions match TRBD1. After removal of 7 bases from V and 0 bases from J, the junction contained 6 bases not matched to a gene. Germline V gene lookup returns CDR1 SGHAT and CDR2 FQNNGV. The CDR3 is 14 residues long. CDR3 amino acids: CASNPRDSSYEQYF. The CDR3 DNA sequence: TGTGCCAGCAACCCCCGGGACAGCTCCTACGAGCAGTACTTC.

V and J are TRBV9 and TRBJ2-7; maybe TRBD2 (5 bases). CDR1 is SGDLS, CDR2 YYNGEE, per germline. The length of the CDR3 is 14 residues. The germline V and J ends were trimmed by 0 bases and 5 bases, with 12 bases remaining between them. The CDR3 loop is CASSVGVSSHEQYF. CDR3 in DNA: TGTGCCAGCAGCGTAGGCGTTTCTAGCCACGAGCAGTACTTC.